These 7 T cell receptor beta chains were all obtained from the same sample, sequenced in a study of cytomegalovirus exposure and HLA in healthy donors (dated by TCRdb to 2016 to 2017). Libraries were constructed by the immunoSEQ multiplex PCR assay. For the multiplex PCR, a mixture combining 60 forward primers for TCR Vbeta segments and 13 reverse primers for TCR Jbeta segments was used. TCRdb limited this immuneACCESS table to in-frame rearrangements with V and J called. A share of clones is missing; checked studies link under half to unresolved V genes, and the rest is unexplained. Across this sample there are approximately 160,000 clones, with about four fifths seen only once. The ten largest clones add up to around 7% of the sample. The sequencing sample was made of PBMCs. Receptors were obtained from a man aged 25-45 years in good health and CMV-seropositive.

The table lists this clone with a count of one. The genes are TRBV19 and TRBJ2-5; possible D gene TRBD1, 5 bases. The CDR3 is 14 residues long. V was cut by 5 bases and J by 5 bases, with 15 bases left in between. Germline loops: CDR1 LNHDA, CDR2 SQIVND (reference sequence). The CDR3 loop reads CASSSVLGRETQYF. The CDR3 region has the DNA TGTGCCAGTAGTTCCGTCCTGGGGCGGGAGACCCAGTACTTC.

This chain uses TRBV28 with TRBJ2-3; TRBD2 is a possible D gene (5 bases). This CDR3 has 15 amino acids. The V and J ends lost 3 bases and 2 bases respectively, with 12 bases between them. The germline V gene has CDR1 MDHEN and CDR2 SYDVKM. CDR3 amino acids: CASSFLGETTDTQYF. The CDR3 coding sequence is TGTGCCAGCAGTTTCCTTGGGGAGACCACAGATACGCAGTATTTT.

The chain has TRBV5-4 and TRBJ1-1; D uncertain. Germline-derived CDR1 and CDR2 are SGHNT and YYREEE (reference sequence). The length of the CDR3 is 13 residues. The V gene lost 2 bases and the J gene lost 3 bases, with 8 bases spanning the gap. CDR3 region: CASSFSDDTEAFF. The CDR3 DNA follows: TGTGCCAGCAGCTTTTCAGATGACACTGAAGCTTTCTTT.

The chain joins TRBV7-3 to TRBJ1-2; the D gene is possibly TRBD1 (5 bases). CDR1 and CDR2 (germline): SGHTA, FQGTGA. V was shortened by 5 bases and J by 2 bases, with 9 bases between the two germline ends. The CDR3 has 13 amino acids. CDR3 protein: CASSARANYGYTF. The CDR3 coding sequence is TGTGCCAGCAGCGCCAGGGCCAACTATGGCTACACCTTC.

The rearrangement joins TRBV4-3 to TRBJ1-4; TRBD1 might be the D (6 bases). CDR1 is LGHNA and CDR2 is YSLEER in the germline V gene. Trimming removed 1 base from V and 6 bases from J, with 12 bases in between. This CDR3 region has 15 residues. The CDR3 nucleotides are TGCGCCAGCAGCCAAGGCATGGACAGAGATGAAAAACTGTTTTTT. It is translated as CASSQGMDRDEKLFF.

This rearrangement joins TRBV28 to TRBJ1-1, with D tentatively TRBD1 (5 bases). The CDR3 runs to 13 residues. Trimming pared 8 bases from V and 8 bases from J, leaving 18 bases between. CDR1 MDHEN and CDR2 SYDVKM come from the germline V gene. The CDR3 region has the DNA TGTGCCAGCCAACCCCCGGGGGTCGTAGAAGCTTTCTTT. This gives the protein CASQPPGVVEAFF.

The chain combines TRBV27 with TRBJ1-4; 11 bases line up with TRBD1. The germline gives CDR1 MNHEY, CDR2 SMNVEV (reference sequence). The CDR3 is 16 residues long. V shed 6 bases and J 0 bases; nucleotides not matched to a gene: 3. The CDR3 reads CASSAGQGATNEKLFF. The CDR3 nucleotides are TGTGCCAGCAGCGCGGGACAGGGGGCAACTAATGAAAAACTGTTTTTT.